This entry describes one T cell receptor beta chain. The library protocol tagged each TCR cDNA with a unique molecular identifier. TCRdb called the 5' RACE reads again in MiXCR, with one record for every CDR3 protein. The sample shows about 43,000 distinct CDR3 sequences, 20% to 25% of them seen only once. This sample's time point: blood at routine non-recurrence follow-up after resection. Whole RNA was taken from tumor, nontumor lung or frozen PBMC; it was then sequenced unsorted. The data were taken from a study of spatial heterogeneity in lung cancer. Across the study: Samples were donated by 72 untreated early-stage non-small cell lung cancer patients.

The sequence was collected from a female donor with early-stage non-small cell lung cancer. The specimen comprised PBMCs, sampled at follow-up.

The CDR3: CASTPGQLYGYTF. The CDR3 DNA is TGTGCCAGCACCCCCGGACAGCTTTATGGCTACACCTTC. This rearrangement joins TRBV6-6 to TRBJ1-2; possible D gene TRBD1, 6 bases. Germline CDR1 MNHNY, CDR2 SVGAGI (reference sequence). V lost 7 bases and J lost 5, with 14 bases in between. CDR3 length: 13 amino acids.